The T cell receptor (beta chain) described here comes from a study of T-cell memory formation after mild COVID-19. Whole-study results and caveats: The SARS-CoV-2 specificity of second-wave clones reaching peak at day 37 remained unverified.

As to this clonotype: Its antigen is unknown.

Looked up from germline, CDR1 is SGHVS and CDR2 is FNYEAQ. This CDR3 spans 19 amino acids. Trimming at V came to 0 bases and at J to 3 bases, leaving 15 bases not matched to a gene. TCRdb redid the calling of the 5' RACE reads with MiXCR, one entry per CDR3 protein. This table has roughly 48,000 distinct CDR3 sequences, 27% appearing once. The sequenced sample was PBMCs or a T cell subset sorted from them (not recorded which). This sequence joins TRBV7-6 and TRBJ2-3; the match to TRBD2 covers 7 bases. The receptor was isolated from a man aged 18 to 35 who had mild COVID-19 (a few samples of this study predate the infection). Cell type and time point are not known. The CDR3 loop is CASSLAVVAGVLGTDTQYF. CDR3 nucleotides: TGTGCCAGCAGCTTAGCGGTGGTTGCGGGGGTTCTGGGAACAGATACGCAGTATTTT. Looking up the rest from reference TRBV7-6 and TRBJ2-3 gives the full variable domain: GAGVSQSPRYKVTKRGQDVALRCDPISGHVSLYWYRQALGQGPEFLTYFNYEAQQDKSGLPNDRFSAERPEGSISTLTIQRTEQRDSAMYRCASSLAVVAGVLGTDTQYFGPGTRLTVL.